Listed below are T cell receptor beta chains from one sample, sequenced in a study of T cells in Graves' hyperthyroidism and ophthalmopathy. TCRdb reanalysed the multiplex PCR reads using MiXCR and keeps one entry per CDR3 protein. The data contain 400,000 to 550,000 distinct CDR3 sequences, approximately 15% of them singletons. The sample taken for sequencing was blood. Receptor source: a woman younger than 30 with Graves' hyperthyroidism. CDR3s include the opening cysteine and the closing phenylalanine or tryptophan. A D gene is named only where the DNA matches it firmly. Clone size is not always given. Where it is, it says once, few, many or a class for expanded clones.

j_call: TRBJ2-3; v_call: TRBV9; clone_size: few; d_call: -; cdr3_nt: TGTGCCAGCAGCGAGAAATCCGACTCGACCATTTCTAATACGCAGTATTTT; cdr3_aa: CASSEKSDSTISNTQYF
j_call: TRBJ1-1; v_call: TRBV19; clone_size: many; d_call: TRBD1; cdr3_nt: TGTGCCAGTAGTGGTAGGGACAGGGGAACTGAAGCTTTCTTT; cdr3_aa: CASSGRDRGTEAFF
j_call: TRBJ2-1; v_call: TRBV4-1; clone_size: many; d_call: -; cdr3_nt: TGCGCCAGCAGCCCCGTCCGTGAGGGAGGTATGAACAATGAGCAGTTCTTC; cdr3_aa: CASSPVREGGMNNEQFF
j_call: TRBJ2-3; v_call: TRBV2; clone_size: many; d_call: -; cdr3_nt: TGTGCCAGCAGTATTGGTTGGGATGTGCAGTATTTT; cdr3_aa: CASSIGWDVQYF
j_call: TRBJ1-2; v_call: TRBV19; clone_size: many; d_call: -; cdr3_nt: TGTGCCAGTAGACCGACCGATCAAACAGCGGGAGAAGGCTACACCTTC; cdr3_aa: CASRPTDQTAGEGYTF
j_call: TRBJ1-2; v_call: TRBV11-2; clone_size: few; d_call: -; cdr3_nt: TGTGCCAGCAGCTTAGAAGTGTTGGGGGGCGAGGGCTACACCTTC; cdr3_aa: CASSLEVLGGEGYTF
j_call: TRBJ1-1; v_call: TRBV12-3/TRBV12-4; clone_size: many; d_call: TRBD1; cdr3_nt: TGTGCCAGCAGCTGGGGACAGGGAGGTGTGAACACTGAAGCTTTCTTT; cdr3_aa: CASSWGQGGVNTEAFF
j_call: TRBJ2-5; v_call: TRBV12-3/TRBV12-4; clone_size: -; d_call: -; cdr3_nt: TGTGCCAGCAGTTTTTGGGGTAGGGGCGGAGAGACCCAGTACTTC; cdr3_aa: CASSFWGRGGETQYF
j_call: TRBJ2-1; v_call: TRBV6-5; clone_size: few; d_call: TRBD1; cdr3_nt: TGTGCCAGCAGTCACTCCGACAGGGCCTCCTACAATGAGCAGTTCTTC; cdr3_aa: CASSHSDRASYNEQFF
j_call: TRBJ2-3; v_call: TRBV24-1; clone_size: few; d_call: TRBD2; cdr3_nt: TGTGCCACCAGTGGGCCGGGCGGGAGCGCAGATACGCAGTATTTT; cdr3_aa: CATSGPGGSADTQYF
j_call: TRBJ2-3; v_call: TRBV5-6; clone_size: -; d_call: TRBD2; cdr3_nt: TGTGCCAGGAGCCCGGGGGGGGATACGCAGTATTTT; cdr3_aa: CARSPGGDTQYF
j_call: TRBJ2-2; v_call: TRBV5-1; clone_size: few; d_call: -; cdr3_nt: TGCGCCAGCAGCTTGCTACGTTCCGGGACAACCAACACCGGGGAGCTGTTTTTT; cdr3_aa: CASSLLRSGTTNTGELFF
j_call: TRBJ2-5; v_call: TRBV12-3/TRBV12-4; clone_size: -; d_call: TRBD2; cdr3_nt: TGTGCCAGCAGTAATCTAGCGGGAGGTACGCACGAGACCCAGTACTTC; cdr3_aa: CASSNLAGGTHETQYF
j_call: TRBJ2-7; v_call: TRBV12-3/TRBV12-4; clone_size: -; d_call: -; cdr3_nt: TGTGCCAGCAGTTACAGCCAGGGCTACGAGCAGTACTTC; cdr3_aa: CASSYSQGYEQYF
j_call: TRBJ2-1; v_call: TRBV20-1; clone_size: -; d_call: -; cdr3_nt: TGCAGTGCGCCCACGGAGGGAGACCCATACAATGAGCAGTTCTTC; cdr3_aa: CSAPTEGDPYNEQFF
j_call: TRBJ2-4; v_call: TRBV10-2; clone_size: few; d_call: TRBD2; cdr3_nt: TGCGCCAGCAAGAAGCGGGAGTTAGGCAAAAACATTCAGTACTTC; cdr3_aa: CASKKRELGKNIQYF
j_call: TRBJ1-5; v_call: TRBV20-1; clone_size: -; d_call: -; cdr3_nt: TGCAGTGCTAGAGGGACAGAACCTAGCAATCAGCCCCAGCATTTT; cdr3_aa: CSARGTEPSNQPQHF
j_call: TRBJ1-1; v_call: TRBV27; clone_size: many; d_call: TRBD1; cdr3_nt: TGTGCCAGCAGTTTACCGGACAGGGGGAACACTGAAGCTTTCTTT; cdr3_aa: CASSLPDRGNTEAFF
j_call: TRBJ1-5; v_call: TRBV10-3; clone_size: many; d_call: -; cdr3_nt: TGTGCCATCAGAAGAGACAACGATCAGCCCCAGCATTTT; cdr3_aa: CAIRRDNDQPQHF
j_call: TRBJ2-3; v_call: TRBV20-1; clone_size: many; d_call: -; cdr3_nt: TGCAGTGCTAGGACTGACACAGATACGCAGTATTTT; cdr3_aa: CSARTDTDTQYF
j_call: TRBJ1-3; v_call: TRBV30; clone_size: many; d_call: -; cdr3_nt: TGTGCCTGGAGTGAGTCTGGAAACACCATATATTTT; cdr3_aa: CAWSESGNTIYF
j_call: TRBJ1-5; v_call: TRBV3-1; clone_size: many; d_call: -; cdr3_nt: TGTGCCAGCAGCGCCTCCCTCCGGGAAGCCCAGCATTTT; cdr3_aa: CASSASLREAQHF
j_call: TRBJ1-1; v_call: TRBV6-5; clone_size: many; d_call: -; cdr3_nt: TGTGCCAGCAGTTACGACCTACCGAGGACTGAAGCTTTCTTT; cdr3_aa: CASSYDLPRTEAFF
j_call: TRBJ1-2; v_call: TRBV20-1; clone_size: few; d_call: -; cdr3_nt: TGCAGTGCCGGGACGGTCTATGGCTACACCTTC; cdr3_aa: CSAGTVYGYTF
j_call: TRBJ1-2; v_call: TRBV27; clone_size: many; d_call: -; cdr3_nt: TGTGCCAGCAGTTTATCCGCAGGCGACTATGGCTACACCTTC; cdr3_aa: CASSLSAGDYGYTF
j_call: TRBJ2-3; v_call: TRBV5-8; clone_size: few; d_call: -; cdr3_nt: TGTGCCAGCAGCCCGACGGAGGTTGTCACAGATACGCAGTATTTT; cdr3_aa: CASSPTEVVTDTQYF
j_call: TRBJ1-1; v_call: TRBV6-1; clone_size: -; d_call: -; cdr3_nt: TGTGCCAGCAGTGTTTGGGGGCAAAGAGGCACTGAAGCTTTCTTT; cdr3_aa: CASSVWGQRGTEAFF
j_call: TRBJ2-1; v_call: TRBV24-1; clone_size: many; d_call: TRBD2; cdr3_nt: TGTGCCACCAGTGACCCCGGGACTAGCGGGGCAAATGAGCAGTTCTTC; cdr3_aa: CATSDPGTSGANEQFF
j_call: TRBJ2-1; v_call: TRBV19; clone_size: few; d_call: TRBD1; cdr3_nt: TGTGCCAGTAGTCAAATGGGACAGGATTTCAATGAGCAGTTCTTC; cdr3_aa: CASSQMGQDFNEQFF
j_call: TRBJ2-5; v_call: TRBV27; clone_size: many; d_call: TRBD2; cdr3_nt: TGTGCCAGCAAACCGACTAGCGGGAGCGGGGAGACCCAGTACTTC; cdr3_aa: CASKPTSGSGETQYF
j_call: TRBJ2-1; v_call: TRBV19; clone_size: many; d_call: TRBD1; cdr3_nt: TGTGCCAGTAGTAGGGACAGGGGGTACAGTGAGCAGTTCTTC; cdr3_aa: CASSRDRGYSEQFF
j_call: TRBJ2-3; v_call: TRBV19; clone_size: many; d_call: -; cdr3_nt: TGTGCCAGTAGTATAAGAGATACGCAGTATTTT; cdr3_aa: CASSIRDTQYF
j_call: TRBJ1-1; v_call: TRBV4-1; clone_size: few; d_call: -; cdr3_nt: TGCGCCAGCAGCCAAGTCCTAAACATGAACACTGAAGCCTTCTTT; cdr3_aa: CASSQVLNMNTEAFF
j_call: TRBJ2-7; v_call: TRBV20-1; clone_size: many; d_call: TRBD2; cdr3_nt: TGCAGTGCCAGGACTAGCGGTAGATACGAGCAGTACTTC; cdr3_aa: CSARTSGRYEQYF
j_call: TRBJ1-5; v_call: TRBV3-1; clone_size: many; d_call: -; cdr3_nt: TGTGCCAGCAGCCAATCTCAGGGGCGGGAGCCCCAGCATTTT; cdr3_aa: CASSQSQGREPQHF
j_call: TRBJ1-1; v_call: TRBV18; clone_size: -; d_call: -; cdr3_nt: TGTGCCAGCTCACCAGTTGGGGGAAGGAACACTGAAGCTTTCTTT; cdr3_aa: CASSPVGGRNTEAFF
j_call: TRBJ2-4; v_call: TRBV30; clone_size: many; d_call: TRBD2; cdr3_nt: TGTGCCTGGAGTGTGGCGCTAGCGGGAGTATCGTCCAAAAACATTCAGTACTTC; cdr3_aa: CAWSVALAGVSSKNIQYF
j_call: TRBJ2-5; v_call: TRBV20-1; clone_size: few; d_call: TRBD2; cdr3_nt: TGCAGTGCTCTATTTTCGCGGGAGGGCCGCGAGACCCAGTACTTC; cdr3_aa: CSALFSREGRETQYF
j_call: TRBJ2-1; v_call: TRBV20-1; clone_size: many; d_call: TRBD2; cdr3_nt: TGCAGTGCTAGAGATTTAAGGGCTAGCGGGAGGAGTGGCAATGAGCAGTTCTTC; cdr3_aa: CSARDLRASGRSGNEQFF
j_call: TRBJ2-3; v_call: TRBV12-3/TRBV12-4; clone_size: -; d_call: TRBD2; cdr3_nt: TGTGCCAGCAGTACGGGACTAGCGGTCAGCACAGATACGCAGTATTTT; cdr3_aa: CASSTGLAVSTDTQYF
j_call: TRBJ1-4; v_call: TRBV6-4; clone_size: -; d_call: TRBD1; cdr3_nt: TGTGCCAGCAGAGGGGGCGCCAATGAAAAACTGTTTTTT; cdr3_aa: CASRGGANEKLFF
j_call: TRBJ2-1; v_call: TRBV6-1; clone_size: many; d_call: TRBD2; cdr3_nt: TGTGCCAGCAGTTACGGACTAGCGGTGAACAATGAGCAGTTCTTC; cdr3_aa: CASSYGLAVNNEQFF
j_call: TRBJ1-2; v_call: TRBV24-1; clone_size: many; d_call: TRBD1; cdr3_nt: TGTGCCACCAGTGGACCCAGGGGGCCAGCCCGAAATGGCTACACCTTC; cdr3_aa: CATSGPRGPARNGYTF
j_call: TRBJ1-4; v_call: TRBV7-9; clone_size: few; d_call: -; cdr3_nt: TGTGCCAGCAGCTTAGATTTCGGGGGAACTAATGAAAAACTGTTTTTT; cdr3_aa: CASSLDFGGTNEKLFF
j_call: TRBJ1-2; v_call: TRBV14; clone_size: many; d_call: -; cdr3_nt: TGTGCCAGCAGCCAAGATTTCGGGGTCTCCTATGGCTACACCTTC; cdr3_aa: CASSQDFGVSYGYTF
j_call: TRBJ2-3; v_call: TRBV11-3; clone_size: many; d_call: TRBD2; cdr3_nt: TGTGCCAGCAGCTTAACGGGAGGAGGAGATACGCAGTATTTT; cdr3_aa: CASSLTGGGDTQYF
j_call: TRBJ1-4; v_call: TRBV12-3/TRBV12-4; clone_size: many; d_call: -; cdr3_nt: TGTGCCAGCAGTTTTAAGGGAGGAATTGAAAAACTGTTTTTT; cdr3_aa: CASSFKGGIEKLFF
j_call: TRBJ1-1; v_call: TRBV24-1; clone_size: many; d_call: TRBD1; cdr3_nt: TGTGCCACCATGGGGACAGGGGGCCTACAAGCTTTCTTT; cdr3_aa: CATMGTGGLQAFF
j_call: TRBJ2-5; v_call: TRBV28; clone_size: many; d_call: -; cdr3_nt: TGTGCCAGCAGTTTAGGGGTGAGAGAGACCCAGTACTTC; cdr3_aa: CASSLGVRETQYF
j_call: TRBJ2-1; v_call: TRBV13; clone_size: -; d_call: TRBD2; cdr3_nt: TGTGCCAGCAGCTTGAGATTGAAAACTAGCGAGTACAATGAGCAGTTCTTC; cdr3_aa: CASSLRLKTSEYNEQFF
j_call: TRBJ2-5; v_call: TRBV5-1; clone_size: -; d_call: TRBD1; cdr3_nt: TGCGCCAGCAGCTACTACCGGGACAGGCAAGAGACCCAGTACTTC; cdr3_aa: CASSYYRDRQETQYF
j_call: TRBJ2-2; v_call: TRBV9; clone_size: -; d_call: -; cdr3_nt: TGTGCCAGCAAGAAGGGGAACACCGGGGAGCTGTTTTTT; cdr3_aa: CASKKGNTGELFF
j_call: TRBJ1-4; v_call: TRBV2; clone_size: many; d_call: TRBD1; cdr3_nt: TGTGCCAGCCAACAGGGGACTGGAGAAAAACTGTTTTTT; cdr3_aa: CASQQGTGEKLFF
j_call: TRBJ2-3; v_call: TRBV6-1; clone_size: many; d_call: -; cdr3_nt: TGTGCCAGCAGTTCTCAGGTAGCGGCCCGCACAGATACGCAGTATTTT; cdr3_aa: CASSSQVAARTDTQYF
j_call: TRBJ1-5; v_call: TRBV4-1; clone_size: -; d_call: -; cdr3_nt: TGCGCCAGCAGCCAAGACAGGGCAGGCAATCAGCCCCAGCATTTT; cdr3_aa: CASSQDRAGNQPQHF
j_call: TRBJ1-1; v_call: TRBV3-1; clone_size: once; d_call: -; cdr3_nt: TGTGCCAGCCGACCCCCGCTTTCGACAGGTCCTGCTTTCTTT; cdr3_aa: CASRPPLSTGPAFF
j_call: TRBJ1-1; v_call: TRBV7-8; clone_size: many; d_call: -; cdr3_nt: TGTGCCAGCAGCGCTAACAGAGACACTGAAGCTTTCTTT; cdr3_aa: CASSANRDTEAFF